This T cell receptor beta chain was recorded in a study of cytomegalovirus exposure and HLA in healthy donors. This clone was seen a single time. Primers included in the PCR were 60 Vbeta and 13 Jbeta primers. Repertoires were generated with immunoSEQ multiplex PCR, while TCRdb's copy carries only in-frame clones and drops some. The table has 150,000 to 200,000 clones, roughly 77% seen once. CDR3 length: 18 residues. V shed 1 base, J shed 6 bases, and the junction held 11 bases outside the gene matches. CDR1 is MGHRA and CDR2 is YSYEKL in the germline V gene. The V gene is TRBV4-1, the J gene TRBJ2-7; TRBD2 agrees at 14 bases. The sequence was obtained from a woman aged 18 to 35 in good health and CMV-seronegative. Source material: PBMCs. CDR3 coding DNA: TGCGCCAGCAGCCAAGCCCTTAAAACCGGGACTAGCGGGGGCGAGCAGTACTTC. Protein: CASSQALKTGTSGGEQYF.